This T cell receptor beta chain derives from a study of tumor and adjacent non-tumor tissue in lung cancer listed by TCRdb under 2018. As for the study more broadly: By cancer type, the cohort comprised eleven to twelve adenocarcinoma patients, a couple of squamous cell carcinoma patients and 1 small cell lung cancer patient. TCRbeta CDR3 sequencing was performed on under 35 paired specimens, with one tumor sample and one normal lung sample collected per patient. Sequencing generated a total of more than 95,000,000 productive TCRbeta reads, averaging roughly 4.4 million reads per sample. The study compared bulk TCRbeta repertoires from lung tumor tissue and matched distant non-tumor lung tissue of roughly 15 lung cancer patients. The 15 enrolled patients, of whom approximately 10 were men and 5 were women, were aged 31 to 76 years and were diagnosed with TNM stage I to III disease.

Library generation was performed with multiplex PCR. The sequencing machine was an Illumina HiSeq 2500. Following protocols modified from ARM-PCR, the researchers constructed TCRbeta libraries through three rounds of nested PCR with primers (Table S4). Before sequencing, PCR products of 200-500 bp were cut from the gel and purified using the QIAquick gel extraction kit. In the original analysis: Reads were cleaned with Trimmomatic, merged with FLASH into complete CDR3 sequences, and assigned to V(D)J germline segments with MiTCR. Clonal diversity was computed as the inverse Simpson's index with VDJtools. In-frame sequences lacking a premature stop codon were counted as productive reads. TCRdb ran its own pipeline on the public reads, namely fastp trimming at Q25 and MiXCR clone calling, and kept in-frame beta chains. Each CDR3 protein appears once, grouped with its most common genes and DNA. In this record, the V and J calls reflect TCRdb's handling and not the investigators' own analysis. This sample is represented by around 140,000 distinct CDR3 sequences; roughly 70% of them were singletons. The top ten clones comprise approximately 18% of the sample.

Turning to this clonotype: Its antigen specificity is not known. Per-base qualities were not stored, and no clone one base away is much larger.

The CDR3, cysteine through phenylalanine, is 12 amino acids long. Of all the DNA, just the CDR3 is kept, 36 bases in frame from base 1. Taken from the germline V gene (reference sequence), the CDR1 and CDR2 loops are GTSNPN and SVGIG. The V end loses 0 bases and the J end loses 7 bases, and a stretch of 4 bases separates them. Bulk unsorted tissue served as the source for RNA extraction, and RNA quality was assessed using a NanoDrop ND-1000 and an Agilent 2100. The donors were newly diagnosed lung cancer patients admitted for thoracic surgery in China from August to November 2014 who had not received prior chemotherapy. Patients who had received previous radiotherapy or chemotherapy, or who had another concurrent cancer, were excluded from the study. Pieces of surgical tissue measuring 1-2 cm3 were kept in RNAlater solution and held at -80 degrees C until needed. Overall results and qualifications from the work: TCR diversity was significantly higher in younger patients, and greater tumor TCR diversity was associated with shorter overall survival and shorter disease-free survival. Peripheral blood was not sequenced, so blood TCRbeta repertoires in these lung cancer patients were not examined. With only 15 patients in the cohort, the authors noted that larger samples and more detailed clinical data are needed. The top 100 clones made up a significantly larger cumulative share of the repertoire in normal lung than in tumor tissue. Tumor tissue showed significantly greater TCR diversity (inverse Simpson) than normal lung tissue (around 450 vs 150, P = 0.0075, Mann-Whitney U test). The sequencing platform is not named in the methods, and unique molecular identifiers are not mentioned.

This receptor was obtained from a man aged 55-75 years with small cell lung cancer. The sequenced material came from lung tumor tissue. The V gene is TRBV30 and the J gene is TRBJ1-6; no D segment can be confidently identified. The DNA sequence reads TGTGCCTGGAGTGTACTCAATTCACCCCTCCACTTT. This codes for CAWSVLNSPLHF.